This TCR beta chain is drawn from a study of tumor T cells in aggressive B-cell lymphoma. This clone was seen only a few times. Sequencing was performed with immunoSEQ multiplex PCR; in TCRdb, only in-frame clones are kept and a portion is missing. The top ten clones hold 4% to 5% of a sample with about 9,900 clones, approximately 85% of them seen once. The CDR3 covers 13 residues. The V and J ends lost 5 bases and 7 bases respectively, with 14 bases between them. Germline-derived CDR1 and CDR2 are SSHAT and FNYEAQ (reference sequence). Specimen: tumor tissue. The chain couples TRBV7-7 to TRBJ2-5, with D tentatively TRBD1 (5 bases). This receptor was identified in an adult with diffuse large B cell lymphoma. The CDR3 here is CASSAGQWGTQYF. Written as DNA, the CDR3 is TGTGCCAGCAGCGCCGGACAATGGGGGACCCAGTACTTC.